This TCR beta chain derives from a study of T cell repertoires in ileal Crohn's disease. V lost 2 bases and J 5 bases, leaving 13 bases between the germline ends. The CDR3 has 14 residues. Germline-derived CDR1 and CDR2 are SQVTM and ANQGSEA. Time point in this sample: neoterminal ileum biopsy at postoperative endoscopy, about 6 months after surgery. The study's findings and limits: Mucosal expansions were suggested to be mainly CD8 T cells. Every patient over 26.8% clonality showed endoscopic recurrence.

On this clone: Its antigen is undetermined.

The data were produced by immunoSEQ multiplex PCR, yet TCRdb's version contains in-frame clones alone and is incomplete. The table shows about 60,000 clones, with approximately 88% occurring only once. The V gene is TRBV29-1, the J gene TRBJ2-1, with D perhaps matching TRBD1 (6 bases). The clonotype comes from an adult with Crohn's disease. Source material: ileal tissue. This chain's CDR3 is CSVELWGPNNEQFF. The CDR3 DNA reads TGCAGCGTTGAACTGTGGGGGCCTAACAATGAGCAGTTCTTC.